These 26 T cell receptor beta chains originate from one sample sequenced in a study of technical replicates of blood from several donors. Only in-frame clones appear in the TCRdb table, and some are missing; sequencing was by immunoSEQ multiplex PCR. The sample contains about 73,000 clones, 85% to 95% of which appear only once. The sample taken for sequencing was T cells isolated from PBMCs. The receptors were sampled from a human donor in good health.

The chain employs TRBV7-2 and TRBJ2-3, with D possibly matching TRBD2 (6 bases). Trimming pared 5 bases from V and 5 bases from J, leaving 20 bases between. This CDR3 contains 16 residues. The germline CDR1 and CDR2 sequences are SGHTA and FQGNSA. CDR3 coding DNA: TGTGCCAGCAGCGCGACTAGATTGGCTGGGCGAGATACGCAGTATTTT. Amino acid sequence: CASSATRLAGRDTQYF.

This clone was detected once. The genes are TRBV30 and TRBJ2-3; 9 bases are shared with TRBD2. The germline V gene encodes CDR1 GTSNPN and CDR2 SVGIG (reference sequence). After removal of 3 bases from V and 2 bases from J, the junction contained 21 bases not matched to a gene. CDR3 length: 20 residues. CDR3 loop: CAWRLAGILGLAGYTDTQYF. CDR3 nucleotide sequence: TGTGCCTGGAGACTCGCAGGAATCTTGGGGCTAGCGGGGTACACAGATACGCAGTATTTT.

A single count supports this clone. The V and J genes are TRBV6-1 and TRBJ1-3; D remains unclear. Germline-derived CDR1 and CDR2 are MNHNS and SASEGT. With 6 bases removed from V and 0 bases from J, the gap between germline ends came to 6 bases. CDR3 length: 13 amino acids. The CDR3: CASRRDSGNTIYF. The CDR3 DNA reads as TGTGCCAGCAGGAGGGACTCTGGAAACACCATATATTTT.

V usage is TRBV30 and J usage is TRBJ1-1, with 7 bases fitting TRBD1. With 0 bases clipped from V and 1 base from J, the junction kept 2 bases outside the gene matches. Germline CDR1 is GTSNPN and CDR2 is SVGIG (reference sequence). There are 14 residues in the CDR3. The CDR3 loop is CAWSVGDRNTEAFF. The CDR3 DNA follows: TGTGCCTGGAGTGTCGGGGACAGGAACACTGAAGCTTTCTTT. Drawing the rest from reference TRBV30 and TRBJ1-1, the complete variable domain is SQTIHQWPATLVQPVGSPLSLECTVEGTSNPNLYWYRQAAGRGLQLLFYSVGIGQISSEVPQNLSASRPQDRQFILSSKKLLLSDSGFYLCAWSVGDRNTEAFFGQGTRLTVV.

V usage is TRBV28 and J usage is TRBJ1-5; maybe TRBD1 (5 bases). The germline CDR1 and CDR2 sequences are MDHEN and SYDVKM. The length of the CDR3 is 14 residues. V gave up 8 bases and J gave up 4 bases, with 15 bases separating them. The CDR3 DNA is TGTGCCAGCGGACCGGGAGGGACGAATCAGCCCCAGCATTTT. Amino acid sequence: CASGPGGTNQPQHF.

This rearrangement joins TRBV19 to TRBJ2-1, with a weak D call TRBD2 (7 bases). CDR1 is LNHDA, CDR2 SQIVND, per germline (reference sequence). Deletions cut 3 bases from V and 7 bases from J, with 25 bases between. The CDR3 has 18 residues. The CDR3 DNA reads TGTGCCAGTAGTATTCGGAGGGGGGGGTGGTCGCCAGTTAATGAGCAGTTCTTC. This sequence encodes CASSIRRGGWSPVNEQFF.

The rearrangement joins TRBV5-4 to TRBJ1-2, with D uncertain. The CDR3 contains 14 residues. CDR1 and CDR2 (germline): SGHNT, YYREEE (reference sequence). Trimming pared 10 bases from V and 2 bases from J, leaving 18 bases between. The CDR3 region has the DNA TGTGCCGGAGGCGAGATAGGACGGAACTATGGCTACACCTTC. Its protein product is CAGGEIGRNYGYTF.

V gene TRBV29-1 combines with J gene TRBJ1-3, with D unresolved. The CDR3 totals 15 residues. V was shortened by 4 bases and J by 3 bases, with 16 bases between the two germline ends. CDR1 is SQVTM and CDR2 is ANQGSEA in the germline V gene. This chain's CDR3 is CSVVGGQPDGNTIYF. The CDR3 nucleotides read TGCAGCGTTGTGGGAGGCCAGCCTGATGGAAACACCATATATTTT.

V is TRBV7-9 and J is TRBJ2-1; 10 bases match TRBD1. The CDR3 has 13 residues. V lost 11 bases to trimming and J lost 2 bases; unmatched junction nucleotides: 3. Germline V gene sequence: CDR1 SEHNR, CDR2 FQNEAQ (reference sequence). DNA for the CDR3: TGTGCCGGGGGGACAGGGGCCTACAATGAGCAGTTCTTC. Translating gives CAGGTGAYNEQFF.

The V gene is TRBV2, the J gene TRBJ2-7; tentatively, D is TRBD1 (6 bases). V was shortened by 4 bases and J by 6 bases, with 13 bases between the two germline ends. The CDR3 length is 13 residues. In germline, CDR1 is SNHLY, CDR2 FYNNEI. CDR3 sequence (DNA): TGTGCCAGCAGTGTAAACAGGGAAAGCGAGCAGTACTTC. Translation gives CASSVNRESEQYF.

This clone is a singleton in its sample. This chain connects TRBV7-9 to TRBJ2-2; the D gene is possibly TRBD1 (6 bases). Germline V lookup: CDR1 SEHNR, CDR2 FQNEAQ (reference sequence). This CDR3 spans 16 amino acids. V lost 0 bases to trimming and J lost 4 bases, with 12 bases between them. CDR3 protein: CASSLAIRGGTGELFF. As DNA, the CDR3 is TGTGCCAGCAGCTTAGCGATCAGGGGTGGCACCGGGGAGCTGTTTTTT.

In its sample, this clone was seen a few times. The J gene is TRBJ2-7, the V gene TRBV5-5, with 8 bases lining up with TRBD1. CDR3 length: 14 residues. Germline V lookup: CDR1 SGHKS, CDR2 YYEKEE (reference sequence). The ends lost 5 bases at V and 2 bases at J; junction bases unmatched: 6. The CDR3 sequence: CASRGQVKPYEQYF. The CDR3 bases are TGTGCCAGCAGGGGACAGGTGAAACCCTACGAGCAGTACTTC. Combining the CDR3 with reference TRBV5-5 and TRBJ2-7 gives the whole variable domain DAGVTQSPTHLIKTRGQQVTLRCSPISGHKSVSWYQQVLGQGPQFIFQYYEKEERGRGNFPDRFSARQFPNYSSELNVNALLLGDSALYLCASRGQVKPYEQYFGPGTRLTVT.

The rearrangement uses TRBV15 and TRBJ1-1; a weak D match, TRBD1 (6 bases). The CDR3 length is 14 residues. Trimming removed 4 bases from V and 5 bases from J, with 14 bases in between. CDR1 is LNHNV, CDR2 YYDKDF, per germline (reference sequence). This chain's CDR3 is CATSTHTGKTEAFF. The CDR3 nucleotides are TGTGCCACCAGCACCCACACAGGGAAGACTGAAGCTTTCTTT.

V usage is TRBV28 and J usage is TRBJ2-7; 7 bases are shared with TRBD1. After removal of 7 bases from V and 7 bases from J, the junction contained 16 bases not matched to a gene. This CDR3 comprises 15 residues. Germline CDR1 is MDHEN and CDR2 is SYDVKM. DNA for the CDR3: TGTGCCAGCAAACCCGGGACAGTCCCTTCGGGGGAGCAGTACTTC. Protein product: CASKPGTVPSGEQYF.

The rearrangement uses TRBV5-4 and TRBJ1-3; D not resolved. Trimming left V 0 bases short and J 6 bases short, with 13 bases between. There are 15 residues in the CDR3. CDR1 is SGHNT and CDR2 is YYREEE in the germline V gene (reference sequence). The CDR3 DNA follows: TGTGCCAGCAGCTTGGGGGCTTCTTCCGCAAACACCATATATTTT. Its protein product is CASSLGASSANTIYF.

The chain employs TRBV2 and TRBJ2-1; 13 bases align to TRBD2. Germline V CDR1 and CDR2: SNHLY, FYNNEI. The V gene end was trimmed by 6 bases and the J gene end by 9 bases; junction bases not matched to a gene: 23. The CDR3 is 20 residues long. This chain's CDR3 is CASRVMTSGGLYKLDGEQFF. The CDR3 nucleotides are TGTGCCAGCAGGGTAATGACTAGCGGGGGGCTCTATAAGTTGGACGGTGAGCAGTTCTTC.

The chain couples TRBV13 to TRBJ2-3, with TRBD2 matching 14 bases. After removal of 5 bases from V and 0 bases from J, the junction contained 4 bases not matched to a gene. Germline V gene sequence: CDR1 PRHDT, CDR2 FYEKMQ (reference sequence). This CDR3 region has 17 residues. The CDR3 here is CASSRTSGGSSTDTQYF. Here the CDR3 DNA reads TGTGCCAGCAGCCGGACTAGCGGGGGGTCTAGCACAGATACGCAGTATTTT.

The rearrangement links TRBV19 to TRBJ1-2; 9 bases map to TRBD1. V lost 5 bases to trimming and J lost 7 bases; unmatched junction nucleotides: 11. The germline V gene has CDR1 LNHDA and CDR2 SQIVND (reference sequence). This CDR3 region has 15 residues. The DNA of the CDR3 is TGTGCCAGTAGTGCCGGGGACAGGGTGGCTGGTGGCTACACCTTC. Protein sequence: CASSAGDRVAGGYTF.

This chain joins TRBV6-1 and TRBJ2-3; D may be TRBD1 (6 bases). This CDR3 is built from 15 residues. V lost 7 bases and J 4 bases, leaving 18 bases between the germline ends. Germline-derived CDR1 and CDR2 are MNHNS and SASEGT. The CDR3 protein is CASTKGQFGADTQYF. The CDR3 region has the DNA TGTGCCAGCACGAAAGGACAGTTTGGAGCAGATACGCAGTATTTT.

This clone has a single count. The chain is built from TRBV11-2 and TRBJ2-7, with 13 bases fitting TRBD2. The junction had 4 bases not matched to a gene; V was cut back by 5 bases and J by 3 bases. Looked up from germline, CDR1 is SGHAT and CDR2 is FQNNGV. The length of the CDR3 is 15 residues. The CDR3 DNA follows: TGTGCCAGCAGCAGGACTAGCGGGAGTATCTACGAGCAGTACTTC. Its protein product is CASSRTSGSIYEQYF. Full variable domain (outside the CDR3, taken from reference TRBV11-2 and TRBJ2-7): EAGVAQSPRYKIIEKRQSVAFWCNPISGHATLYWYQQILGQGPKLLIQFQNNGVVDDSQLPKDRFSAERLKGVDSTLKIQPAKLEDSAVYLCASSRTSGSIYEQYFGPGTRLTVT.

CDR3: CASTTVQETQYF. In DNA form, the CDR3 reads TGTGCCAGCACCACGGTCCAAGAGACCCAGTACTTC. The rearrangement links TRBV28 to TRBJ2-5; D gene uncertain. The CDR3 loop spans 12 amino acids. Trimming shortened V by 7 bases and J by 1 base, and 7 bases separated the two germline ends. Germline CDR1 and CDR2: MDHEN and SYDVKM.

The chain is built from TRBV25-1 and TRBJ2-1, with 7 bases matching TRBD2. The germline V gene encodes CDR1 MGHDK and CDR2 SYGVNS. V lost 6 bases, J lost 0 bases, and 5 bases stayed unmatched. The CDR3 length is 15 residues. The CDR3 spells CASRTAGSSYNEQFF. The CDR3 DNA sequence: TGTGCCAGCAGGACAGCGGGGAGCTCCTACAATGAGCAGTTCTTC.

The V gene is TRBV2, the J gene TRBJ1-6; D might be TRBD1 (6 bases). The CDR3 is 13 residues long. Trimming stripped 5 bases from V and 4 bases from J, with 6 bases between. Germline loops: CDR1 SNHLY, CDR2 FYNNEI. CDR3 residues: CASSQGYNSPLHF. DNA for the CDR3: TGTGCCAGCAGTCAGGGGTATAATTCACCCCTCCACTTT.

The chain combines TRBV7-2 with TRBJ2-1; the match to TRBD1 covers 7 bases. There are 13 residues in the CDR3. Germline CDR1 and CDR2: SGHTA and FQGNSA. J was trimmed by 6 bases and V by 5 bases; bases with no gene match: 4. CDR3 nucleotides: TGTGCCAGCAGCCCGGGACAGTTCAATGAGCAGTTCTTC. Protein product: CASSPGQFNEQFF.

The DNA of the CDR3 is TGTGCCAGCAGCCCAACAGGGGCCTACAATGAGCAGTTCTTC. Translating gives CASSPTGAYNEQFF. The V and J genes are TRBV7-9 and TRBJ2-1; 7 nucleotides agree with TRBD1. Trimming removed 5 bases from V and 2 bases from J; junction bases left unmatched: 3. Germline loops: CDR1 SEHNR, CDR2 FQNEAQ (reference sequence). The CDR3 covers 14 residues.

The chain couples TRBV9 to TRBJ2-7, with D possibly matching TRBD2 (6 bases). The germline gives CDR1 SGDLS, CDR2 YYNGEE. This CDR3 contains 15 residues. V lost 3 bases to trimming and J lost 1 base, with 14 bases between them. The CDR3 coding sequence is TGTGCCAGCAGCGCCCGGGCGGGAAGATCCTACGAGCAGTACTTC. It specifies CASSARAGRSYEQYF.